The rows below give T cell receptor beta chains drawn from one sample of a study of blood T cell repertoires in COVID-19. Clones were sequenced by immunoSEQ multiplex PCR, and TCRdb holds only the in-frame ones, with some missing. Of some 250,000 clones in the sample, roughly 80% were seen once. The sample was peripheral blood. All receptors derive from a woman older than 75 with acute or convalescent COVID-19. Each CDR3 is given with its conserved first and last residue. A D gene is named only where the DNA matches it firmly. Rows give clone size only sometimes, using once, few, many, or a class for an expanded clone.

abundance: NA; j_gene: TRBJ2-1; d_gene: TRBD2; v_gene: TRBV19; CDR3nt: TGTGCCAGTAGTATCCCCCTAGGGCGGGAGGGAGGAATGCAGTTCTTC; CDR3aa: CASSIPLGREGGMQFF
abundance: NA; j_gene: TRBJ1-3; d_gene: NA; v_gene: TRBV4-1; CDR3nt: TGCGCCAGCAGCCAATCATCTGGAAACACCATATATTTT; CDR3aa: CASSQSSGNTIYF
abundance: NA; j_gene: TRBJ2-1; d_gene: TRBD2; v_gene: TRBV10-1; CDR3nt: TGCGCCAGCTCCGGGACTAGCGGGATTGGGGGGCTCAATGAGCAGTTCTTC; CDR3aa: CASSGTSGIGGLNEQFF
abundance: NA; j_gene: TRBJ1-4; d_gene: NA; v_gene: TRBV6-1; CDR3nt: TGTGCCAGCAGTGATGGCAGACTAATGAGAAAACTGTTTTTT; CDR3aa: CASSDGRLMRKLFF
abundance: NA; j_gene: TRBJ2-1; d_gene: NA; v_gene: TRBV7-2; CDR3nt: TGTGCCAGCAGCTTAGGGGGGGGGCCCTATGAGCAGTTCTTC; CDR3aa: CASSLGGGPYEQFF
abundance: NA; j_gene: TRBJ1-2; d_gene: TRBD1; v_gene: TRBV5-4; CDR3nt: TGTGCCAGCAGCCCTGGACAGGGGACTAACTATGGCTACACCTTC; CDR3aa: CASSPGQGTNYGYTF
abundance: NA; j_gene: TRBJ1-6; d_gene: NA; v_gene: TRBV6-4; CDR3nt: TGTGCCAGCAGTGTTGGGGGAGGATCACCCCTCCACTTT; CDR3aa: CASSVGGGSPLHF
abundance: once; j_gene: TRBJ1-1; d_gene: NA; v_gene: TRBV7-9; CDR3nt: TGTGCCAGCAGCCTGAGTAGAGGGAGCACTGAAGCTTTCTTT; CDR3aa: CASSLSRGSTEAFF
abundance: NA; j_gene: TRBJ1-2; d_gene: NA; v_gene: TRBV28; CDR3nt: TGTGCCAGCAGACTCCAACGCTATGGCTACACCTTC; CDR3aa: CASRLQRYGYTF
abundance: NA; j_gene: TRBJ2-1; d_gene: NA; v_gene: TRBV5-1; CDR3nt: TGCGCCAGCAGCCTGGGACTCCAGAGCTCCTACAATGAGCAGTTCTTC; CDR3aa: CASSLGLQSSYNEQFF
abundance: NA; j_gene: TRBJ1-6; d_gene: NA; v_gene: TRBV1; CDR3nt: TGCACCAGCGTAAGAACAGGGTGTGGGCCTAATTCACCCCTCCACTTT; CDR3aa: CTSVRTGCGPNSPLHF
abundance: NA; j_gene: TRBJ2-2; d_gene: TRBD2; v_gene: TRBV4-2; CDR3nt: TGTGCCAGCAGCCACCTAGGGGCTAGCGGGGACCCGAACACCGGGGAGCTGTTTTTT; CDR3aa: CASSHLGASGDPNTGELFF
abundance: once; j_gene: TRBJ1-2; d_gene: NA; v_gene: TRBV3-1/TRBV3-2; CDR3nt: TGTGCCAGCAGTCTTAGGGGAGGAGAATCCTATGGCTACACCTTC; CDR3aa: CASSLRGGESYGYTF
abundance: NA; j_gene: TRBJ2-5; d_gene: NA; v_gene: TRBV5-1; CDR3nt: TGCGCCAGCAGCTTGGCCGGTCCCCCGGGGGCCCAGTACTTC; CDR3aa: CASSLAGPPGAQYF
abundance: NA; j_gene: TRBJ2-1; d_gene: NA; v_gene: TRBV3-1/TRBV3-2; CDR3nt: TGTGCCAGCAGCAGTCCAGAGACCTCGGGTGGCAATGAGCAGTTCTTC; CDR3aa: CASSSPETSGGNEQFF
abundance: NA; j_gene: TRBJ2-1; d_gene: NA; v_gene: TRBV7-3; CDR3nt: TGTGCCAGCAGGTCGCCGGGAGCTAATGAGCAGTTCTTC; CDR3aa: CASRSPGANEQFF
abundance: NA; j_gene: TRBJ2-1; d_gene: TRBD2; v_gene: TRBV28; CDR3nt: TGTGCCACCCGGAGGCTAGCGGGAGGAGGCTCCTACAATGAGCAGTTCTTC; CDR3aa: CATRRLAGGGSYNEQFF
abundance: many; j_gene: TRBJ2-3; d_gene: NA; v_gene: TRBV7-9; CDR3nt: TGTGCCAGCAGCCAGTGGGGGCCCCGAGAAGCAGATACGCAGTATTTT; CDR3aa: CASSQWGPREADTQYF
abundance: NA; j_gene: TRBJ2-5; d_gene: NA; v_gene: TRBV6-5; CDR3nt: TGTGCCAGCAGTTACAGGGGCAGGGTCACCGAGACCCAGTACTTC; CDR3aa: CASSYRGRVTETQYF
abundance: NA; j_gene: TRBJ2-5; d_gene: TRBD1; v_gene: TRBV30; CDR3nt: TGTGCCTGGAATGAAGGGACAGGGGGTAAGGAGACCCAGTACTTC; CDR3aa: CAWNEGTGGKETQYF
abundance: NA; j_gene: TRBJ1-1; d_gene: TRBD1; v_gene: TRBV5-1; CDR3nt: TGCGCCAGCAGCTTTGACAGGGGAAACACTGAAGCTTTCTTT; CDR3aa: CASSFDRGNTEAFF
abundance: NA; j_gene: TRBJ2-5; d_gene: TRBD2; v_gene: TRBV3-1/TRBV3-2; CDR3nt: TGTGCCAGCAGCCCCCTAGCGGGGGGGAGAGAGACCCAGTACTTC; CDR3aa: CASSPLAGGRETQYF
abundance: few; j_gene: TRBJ1-5; d_gene: NA; v_gene: TRBV5-1; CDR3nt: TGCGCCAGCAGCTTTGAGCTTGGTCAGCCCCAGCATTTT; CDR3aa: CASSFELGQPQHF
abundance: NA; j_gene: TRBJ2-3; d_gene: TRBD2; v_gene: TRBV15; CDR3nt: TGTGCCACCAGCAGTCCTAGCGGGAGGGCGGTAGATACGCAGTATTTT; CDR3aa: CATSSPSGRAVDTQYF
abundance: NA; j_gene: TRBJ2-3; d_gene: TRBD1; v_gene: TRBV7-9; CDR3nt: TGTGCCAGCAGTACCGGGACAGGGGGCTCCCCCACAGATACGCAGTATTTT; CDR3aa: CASSTGTGGSPTDTQYF
abundance: few; j_gene: TRBJ2-1; d_gene: TRBD2; v_gene: TRBV27; CDR3nt: TGTGCCAGCAGTTTCGGCGGGAGGGCGTCTGGTGAGCAGTTCTTC; CDR3aa: CASSFGGRASGEQFF
abundance: NA; j_gene: TRBJ2-2; d_gene: TRBD1; v_gene: TRBV27; CDR3nt: TGTGCCAGCACTCGGACAGGGAGCACCGGGGAGCTGTTTTTT; CDR3aa: CASTRTGSTGELFF
abundance: few; j_gene: TRBJ2-1; d_gene: NA; v_gene: TRBV10-3; CDR3nt: TGTGCCATCAGTGAGTCGATGCAGGGGAAGTTCTTC; CDR3aa: CAISESMQGKFF
abundance: NA; j_gene: TRBJ1-2; d_gene: TRBD1; v_gene: TRBV11-1; CDR3nt: TGTGCCAGCAGCTTGGACAGGGAGAATGGCTACACCTTC; CDR3aa: CASSLDRENGYTF
abundance: NA; j_gene: TRBJ1-2; d_gene: TRBD1; v_gene: TRBV30; CDR3nt: TGTGCCTGGACCATCACAGGGGGCCCCTCCTATGGCTACACCTTC; CDR3aa: CAWTITGGPSYGYTF
abundance: NA; j_gene: TRBJ2-7; d_gene: TRBD2; v_gene: TRBV28; CDR3nt: TGTGCAGCGGGGCGAATATACTACGAGCAGTACTTC; CDR3aa: CAAGRIYYEQYF
abundance: NA; j_gene: TRBJ1-4; d_gene: NA; v_gene: TRBV5-1; CDR3nt: TGCGCCAGCAGCTTGGGATCTAATAATGAAAAACTGTTTTTT; CDR3aa: CASSLGSNNEKLFF
abundance: NA; j_gene: TRBJ1-6; d_gene: NA; v_gene: TRBV21-1; CDR3nt: TGTGCCAGCAGCAAAGTTGGGCTTTTTCCCACCTTAGGTAATTCACCCCTCCACTTT; CDR3aa: CASSKVGLFPTLGNSPLHF
abundance: NA; j_gene: TRBJ2-3; d_gene: TRBD1; v_gene: TRBV5-1; CDR3nt: TGCGCCAGCAGCCCCAACATAGGACAGGGAGGCCCAGATACGCAGTATTTT; CDR3aa: CASSPNIGQGGPDTQYF
abundance: NA; j_gene: TRBJ1-5; d_gene: TRBD1; v_gene: TRBV6-5; CDR3nt: TGTGCCAGCGGAACCGGGACAGGGGTTCAGCCCCAGCATTTT; CDR3aa: CASGTGTGVQPQHF
abundance: NA; j_gene: TRBJ1-5; d_gene: TRBD1; v_gene: TRBV4-2; CDR3nt: TGTGCCAGCAGCCAAGATCTGTCACACAGGGGATCTCAGCCCCAGCATTTT; CDR3aa: CASSQDLSHRGSQPQHF
abundance: NA; j_gene: TRBJ2-1; d_gene: TRBD2; v_gene: TRBV19; CDR3nt: TGTGCCAGTAGTATCGAGCGGGGGGCCTACAATGAGCAGTTCTTC; CDR3aa: CASSIERGAYNEQFF
abundance: NA; j_gene: TRBJ2-3; d_gene: NA; v_gene: TRBV19; CDR3nt: TGTGCCAGTAGTATAGATCCAGCTAGGAGCACAGATACGCAGTATTTT; CDR3aa: CASSIDPARSTDTQYF
abundance: NA; j_gene: TRBJ2-5; d_gene: NA; v_gene: TRBV7-9; CDR3nt: TGTGCCAGCAGTTCAGCGGTTCAAGAGACCCAGTACTTC; CDR3aa: CASSSAVQETQYF
abundance: NA; j_gene: TRBJ2-2; d_gene: NA; v_gene: TRBV2; CDR3nt: TGTGCCAGCAGTGAGGAGTTCGGGGAGCTGTTTTTT; CDR3aa: CASSEEFGELFF
abundance: NA; j_gene: TRBJ1-4; d_gene: TRBD1; v_gene: TRBV6-1; CDR3nt: TGTGCCAGCAGTGAAACGCTGGGGTGGACAGGGGATGAAAAACTGTTTTTT; CDR3aa: CASSETLGWTGDEKLFF
abundance: NA; j_gene: TRBJ1-1; d_gene: NA; v_gene: TRBV19; CDR3nt: TGTGCCACGTTCTCGGGGGGACGGTGGGCGATGAACACTGAAGCTTTCTTT; CDR3aa: CATFSGGRWAMNTEAFF
abundance: NA; j_gene: TRBJ2-5; d_gene: TRBD2; v_gene: TRBV3-1/TRBV3-2; CDR3nt: TGTGCCAGCAGGCAAGCGGGGACTAGCGGGGGGGCAAGGGAGACCCAGTACTTC; CDR3aa: CASRQAGTSGGARETQYF
abundance: NA; j_gene: TRBJ2-2; d_gene: NA; v_gene: TRBV3-1/TRBV3-2; CDR3nt: TGTGCCAGCAGCCAAGCTCTTGGGGGCATCGCCACCGGGGAGCTGTTTTTT; CDR3aa: CASSQALGGIATGELFF
abundance: NA; j_gene: TRBJ2-3; d_gene: TRBD2; v_gene: TRBV28; CDR3nt: TGTGCCACCCGGGGGAGCGGGAGAGATACGCAGTATTTT; CDR3aa: CATRGSGRDTQYF
abundance: once; j_gene: TRBJ2-5; d_gene: NA; v_gene: TRBV7-9; CDR3nt: TGTGCCAGCAGCTTAGCCTCGGGGATGGGCCTCGAGACCCAGTACTTC; CDR3aa: CASSLASGMGLETQYF
abundance: NA; j_gene: TRBJ2-5; d_gene: TRBD2; v_gene: TRBV5-4; CDR3nt: TGTGCCAGCAGCCGGAAGGGGCTAGCGGGGGCGGAGACCCAGTACTTC; CDR3aa: CASSRKGLAGAETQYF
abundance: NA; j_gene: TRBJ2-1; d_gene: NA; v_gene: TRBV5-1; CDR3nt: TGCGCCAGCAGCTTGGAGATCGTCGCAGGGAACAATGAGCAGTTCTTC; CDR3aa: CASSLEIVAGNNEQFF
abundance: NA; j_gene: TRBJ1-4; d_gene: TRBD1; v_gene: TRBV29-1; CDR3nt: TGCAGCGTTCAGGCCGGGACAGGAAATGAAAAACTGTTTTTT; CDR3aa: CSVQAGTGNEKLFF
abundance: NA; j_gene: TRBJ2-7; d_gene: TRBD1; v_gene: TRBV10-3; CDR3nt: TGTGCCATCAGGGGCGACAGGGCCTACGAGCAGTACTTC; CDR3aa: CAIRGDRAYEQYF
abundance: NA; j_gene: TRBJ1-2; d_gene: NA; v_gene: TRBV5-6; CDR3nt: TGTGCCAGCAGCTTGAAAGGACAGCTGATGGTTGGCTACACCTTC; CDR3aa: CASSLKGQLMVGYTF
abundance: few; j_gene: TRBJ1-4; d_gene: NA; v_gene: TRBV29-1; CDR3nt: TGCAGCGTTGAATCGGGTAATGAAAAACTGTTTTTT; CDR3aa: CSVESGNEKLFF
abundance: NA; j_gene: TRBJ1-1; d_gene: TRBD1; v_gene: TRBV7-9; CDR3nt: TGTGCCAGCAGTTTACGGGACAGGGGAAGTACTGAAGCTTTCTTT; CDR3aa: CASSLRDRGSTEAFF
abundance: NA; j_gene: TRBJ2-5; d_gene: TRBD2; v_gene: TRBV7-3; CDR3nt: TGTGCCAGCAGCTTAAACGGGAGGTCACAAGAGACCCAGTACTTC; CDR3aa: CASSLNGRSQETQYF
abundance: NA; j_gene: TRBJ2-7; d_gene: TRBD2; v_gene: TRBV9; CDR3nt: TGTGCCAGCAGCGGGAGCGGGAGGTTCCACGAGCAGTACTTC; CDR3aa: CASSGSGRFHEQYF
abundance: once; j_gene: TRBJ1-5; d_gene: NA; v_gene: TRBV27; CDR3nt: TGTGCCAGCAGTCCCGGTGCACAGGGAAGCAATCAGCCCCAGCATTTT; CDR3aa: CASSPGAQGSNQPQHF
abundance: NA; j_gene: TRBJ1-2; d_gene: TRBD1; v_gene: TRBV2; CDR3nt: TGTGCCAGCATCCCGGACAGGGGAAGTCAGGGCTACACCTTC; CDR3aa: CASIPDRGSQGYTF
abundance: NA; j_gene: TRBJ2-1; d_gene: TRBD2; v_gene: TRBV5-1; CDR3nt: TGCGCCAGCAGCTTGGGACTAGCGGGGGGAGTGACCTACAATGAGCAGTTCTTC; CDR3aa: CASSLGLAGGVTYNEQFF
abundance: NA; j_gene: TRBJ2-1; d_gene: TRBD1; v_gene: TRBV28; CDR3nt: TGTGCCAGCAGTCCACCCAGGGGGTTGATAAAGGAGCAGTTCTTC; CDR3aa: CASSPPRGLIKEQFF
abundance: NA; j_gene: TRBJ2-2; d_gene: NA; v_gene: TRBV2; CDR3nt: TGTGCCAGCAGTGGAGGCAGGGCCCCACTAAACTCCGCCGGGGAGCTGTTTTTT; CDR3aa: CASSGGRAPLNSAGELFF